Below, 31 T cell receptor beta chains from the same sample are listed, as sequenced in a study of T cell responses to AZD1222 COVID-19 vaccine. Measured with immunoSEQ multiplex PCR; TCRdb has only the in-frame clones, and not every one. The sample yields 150,000 to 200,000 clones, around 87% seen once. The source was peripheral blood, collected on day 0 of MenACWY control vaccination. These receptors were obtained from an adult in good health.

The gene calls are TRBV28 and TRBJ1-2; 9 bases agree with TRBD1. CDR1 and CDR2 from the germline V gene are MDHEN and SYDVKM. The CDR3 is made up of 14 amino acids. V lost 5 bases and J lost 4; bases outside the gene matches: 5. The CDR3 sequence: CASSQGQGSYGYTF. CDR3 in DNA: TGTGCCAGCAGTCAAGGACAGGGGAGCTATGGCTACACCTTC.

The gene calls are TRBV7-2 and TRBJ2-7; the D gene is possibly TRBD1 (5 bases). The CDR3 loop spans 13 amino acids. Germline V CDR1 and CDR2: SGHTA, FQGNSA. Trimming cost V 1 base and J 3 bases, with 7 bases left between them. CDR3 sequence: CASSLGRDYEQYF. The DNA of the CDR3 is TGTGCCAGCAGCTTAGGCAGGGACTACGAGCAGTACTTC.

The rearrangement joins TRBV9 to TRBJ1-1; weak D call: TRBD1 (6 bases). This CDR3 comprises 14 residues. V lost 3 bases, J lost 4 bases, and 13 bases lay in between. CDR1 and CDR2 from the germline V gene are SGDLS and YYNGEE. CDR3 loop: CASSEGGSSTEAFF. In DNA form, the CDR3 reads TGTGCCAGCAGCGAGGGGGGGTCGTCCACTGAAGCTTTCTTT.

The chain employs TRBV5-1 and TRBJ2-1, with 10 bases fitting TRBD2. CDR1 is SGHRS and CDR2 is YFSETQ in the germline V gene. With V trimmed by 3 bases and J by 3 bases, 6 bases remained unmatched. The CDR3 runs 16 residues. CDR3 coding DNA: TGCGCCAGCAGCTCGGGAGCGGGAGGGGGCTACAATGAGCAGTTCTTC. This gives the protein CASSSGAGGGYNEQFF.

The chain couples TRBV5-1 to TRBJ1-4; 7 positions agree with TRBD1. CDR1 SGHRS and CDR2 YFSETQ come from the germline V gene. This CDR3 is 15 amino acids long. V dropped 0 bases and J dropped 4; count of bases not matched to a gene: 3. In DNA form, the CDR3 reads TGCGCCAGCAGCTTGGCCGGGACAGATAATGAAAAACTGTTTTTT. Its translation is CASSLAGTDNEKLFF.

The chain joins TRBV6-5 to TRBJ2-3; D not certain. The CDR3 has 14 residues. Germline V gene lookup returns CDR1 MNHEY and CDR2 SVGAGI. V lost 3 bases, J lost 2 bases, and 9 bases lay in between. For the CDR3, the DNA is TGTGCCAGCAGTTATCGAGGTTCCACAGATACGCAGTATTTT. Its protein is CASSYRGSTDTQYF.

The V and J genes are TRBV5-6 and TRBJ2-2; possible D gene TRBD2, 5 bases. The CDR3 spans 14 residues. V was clipped by 4 bases and J by 5 bases, with 12 bases between them. Per the germline V gene, CDR1 is SGHDT and CDR2 is YYEEEE. CDR3 in amino acids: CASSPRRRTGELFF. In nucleotides, the CDR3 is TGTGCCAGCAGCCCGCGAAGGAGGACCGGGGAGCTGTTTTTT.

The CDR3 protein is CASSQDGSGPGQTQYF. DNA of the CDR3: TGCGCCAGCAGCCAAGATGGTAGCGGTCCGGGGCAGACCCAGTACTTC. The chain employs TRBV4-3 and TRBJ2-5; weak D call: TRBD2 (6 bases). Trimming removed 0 bases from V and 6 bases from J, with 17 bases in between. This CDR3 is 16 amino acids long. Germline V CDR1 and CDR2: LGHNA, YSLEER.

The gene calls are TRBV27 and TRBJ2-7, with 10 positions matching TRBD1. The CDR3 runs 13 residues. From germline, CDR1 is MNHEY and CDR2 SMNVEV (reference sequence). With 6 bases clipped from V and 4 bases from J, the junction kept 3 bases outside the gene matches. The CDR3 bases are TGTGCCAGCAGGGGACAGGGGAAGTACGAGCAGTACTTC. This encodes CASRGQGKYEQYF.

Here the CDR3 reads CASSALQGTGSPLHF. DNA of the CDR3: TGTGCCAGCAGTGCCCTACAGGGAACCGGGTCACCCCTCCACTTT. The chain carries TRBV5-4 and TRBJ1-6; possible D gene TRBD1, 6 bases. Between the trimmed V and J ends, which lost 5 bases and 10 bases, there was a span of 19 bases. The germline V gene encodes CDR1 SGHNT and CDR2 YYREEE (reference sequence). The CDR3 covers 15 residues.

The chain employs TRBV9 and TRBJ2-7, with 9 bases aligning to TRBD1. V was pared by 4 bases and J by 0 bases, with 2 bases of the junction left unmatched. Germline V CDR1 and CDR2: SGDLS, YYNGEE. The CDR3 contains 14 residues. CDR3 DNA: TGTGCCAGCAGCCTGGGACAGGGCTCCTACGAGCAGTACTTC. It yields the protein CASSLGQGSYEQYF.

This clone came up once. Written as DNA, the CDR3 is TGTGCCAGCAGTTTTACGGGCGGTCAGCCCCAGCATTTT. Protein sequence: CASSFTGGQPQHF. The chain combines TRBV12-3 or TRBV12-4 with TRBJ1-5; the D is unclear. The CDR3 consists of 13 residues. V lost 3 bases, J lost 6 bases, and 9 bases lay in between.

The chain links TRBV29-1 to TRBJ1-3; no reliable D call. The CDR3 runs to 11 residues. Trimming took off 6 bases at V and 0 bases at J, with 3 bases between the two ends. Per germline, CDR1 SQVTM and CDR2 ANQGSEA. In DNA form, the CDR3 reads TGCAGCGTCAGCTCTGGAAACACCATATATTTT. Its protein is CSVSSGNTIYF.

In its sample, this clone was seen a few times. The J gene is TRBJ2-7, the V gene TRBV13; 8 nucleotides agree with TRBD2. J gave up 3 bases and V 5 bases, and 9 bases lay outside the gene matches. The CDR3 consists of 15 residues. Germline CDR1 and CDR2: PRHDT and FYEKMQ (reference sequence). Here the CDR3 reads CASSPGGAGVYEQYF. The CDR3 DNA follows: TGTGCCAGCAGCCCCGGAGGAGCGGGGGTCTACGAGCAGTACTTC.

This clone was picked up one time. CDR3 region: CASSLPPGGSGEQYF. CDR3 nucleotides: TGTGCCAGCAGTCTGCCCCCCGGCGGGAGTGGCGAGCAGTACTTC. The chain is built from TRBV7-6 and TRBJ2-7; 7 positions match TRBD2. This CDR3 is 15 amino acids long. The germline V gene has CDR1 SGHVS and CDR2 FNYEAQ. V was clipped by 6 bases and J by 6 bases; unmatched bases: 14.

This chain connects TRBV7-2 to TRBJ2-7; the match to TRBD1 covers 8 bases. The CDR3 has 14 amino acids. V dropped 2 bases and J dropped 3; count of bases not matched to a gene: 3. Germline CDR1 reads SGHTA; CDR2 reads FQGNSA. The CDR3 is CASSLWTGNYEQYF. The CDR3 DNA reads TGTGCCAGCAGCTTATGGACAGGGAACTACGAGCAGTACTTC. Complete variable domain (other parts from reference TRBV7-2 and TRBJ2-7): GAGVSQSPSNKVTEKGKDVELRCDPISGHTALYWYRQSLGQGLEFLIYFQGNSAPDKSGLPSDRFSAERTGGSVSTLTIQRTQQEDSAVYLCASSLWTGNYEQYFGPGTRLTVT.

Only a few counts were recorded for this clone. The chain employs TRBV5-5 and TRBJ1-4; TRBD1 matches 7 bases. With V trimmed by 2 bases and J by 8 bases, 6 bases remained unmatched. CDR1 and CDR2 from the germline V gene are SGHKS and YYEKEE (reference sequence). This CDR3 region has 14 residues. The CDR3 DNA reads TGTGCCAGCAGCTTACAGGGGCGCCCGGAAAAACTGTTTTTT. It translates to CASSLQGRPEKLFF.

CDR3 coding DNA: TGTGCCAGCAGTTTGGCACGAGGAAACACCATATATTTT. Residues: CASSLARGNTIYF. The chain uses TRBV28 and TRBJ1-3; D is undetermined. V was pared by 3 bases and J by 4 bases, with 7 bases between. The CDR3 spans 13 residues. Germline assignment: CDR1 MDHEN and CDR2 SYDVKM.

The chain carries TRBV7-9 and TRBJ2-7; 13 positions agree with TRBD2. V dropped 0 bases and J dropped 3; count of bases not matched to a gene: 5. From germline, CDR1 is SEHNR and CDR2 FQNEAQ (reference sequence). This CDR3 has 17 amino acids. CDR3 loop: CASSLAGTSGAVYEQYF. The CDR3, as DNA: TGTGCCAGCAGCTTAGCCGGGACTAGCGGGGCCGTCTACGAGCAGTACTTC.

This rearrangement joins TRBV7-8 to TRBJ1-2, with D possibly being TRBD1 (5 bases). Germline-derived CDR1 and CDR2 are SGHVS and FQNEAQ. V was pared by 0 bases and J by 0 bases, with 17 bases between. This CDR3 comprises 18 residues. CDR3 nucleotide sequence: TGTGCCAGCAGCTTAGCCCGAGGGGTCGCCTCAACTAACTATGGCTACACCTTC. Translation: CASSLARGVASTNYGYTF.

V gene TRBV28 combines with J gene TRBJ1-4; D is possibly TRBD1 (6 bases). In germline, CDR1 is MDHEN, CDR2 SYDVKM. The CDR3 covers 15 residues. Trimming took off 6 bases at V and 2 bases at J, with 13 bases between the two ends. The CDR3 bases are TGTGCCAGCAGCCCTGATAGGGGGACTAATGAAAAACTGTTTTTT. It is translated as CASSPDRGTNEKLFF.

The rearrangement links TRBV3-1 (or the pseudogene TRBV3-2) to TRBJ2-1; D uncertain. This CDR3 contains 13 residues. With 6 bases removed from V and 0 bases from J, the gap between germline ends came to 6 bases. Germline V CDR1 and CDR2: LGHDT, YNNKEL (reference sequence). In nucleotides, the CDR3 is TGTGCCAGCAGTGGGTTCTCCTACAATGAGCAGTTCTTC. Its translation is CASSGFSYNEQFF.

This clone appeared a few times. This sequence joins TRBV9 and TRBJ2-2; D possibly uses TRBD1 or TRBD2 (6 bases each). V lost 0 bases to trimming and J lost 7 bases, with 10 bases between them. CDR1 SGDLS and CDR2 YYNGEE come from the germline V gene. There are 14 residues in the CDR3. CDR3 sequence (DNA): TGTGCCAGCAGCGTAGCGGGGGCGGGCGGGGAGCTGTTTTTT. Translated: CASSVAGAGGELFF.

The J gene is TRBJ1-2, the V gene TRBV5-3; 7 bases match TRBD1. TRBV5-3 is filed as an ORF, its function uncertain. This CDR3 region has 11 residues. V shed 10 bases and J 2 bases; nucleotides not matched to a gene: 2. The DNA of the CDR3 is TGTGCCGAGACAGGGAACTATGGCTACACCTTC. As protein: CAETGNYGYTF.

This clone was counted between two and nine times. The chain links TRBV4-1 to TRBJ1-2, with a weak D call TRBD1 (5 bases). CDR3 length: 14 amino acids. CDR1 and CDR2 from the germline V gene are MGHRA and YSYEKL. V was pared by 2 bases and J by 3 bases, with 10 bases between. CDR3 DNA sequence: TGCGCCAGCAGCCAATTGGGGGTCGACTATGGCTACACCTTC. This codes for CASSQLGVDYGYTF.

This clone was observed a handful of times. The CDR3 coding sequence is TGTGCCAGCAGCCAAATAAGGAACACTGAAGCTTTCTTT. Protein sequence: CASSQIRNTEAFF. The chain has TRBV3-1 (or the pseudogene TRBV3-2) and TRBJ1-1; D is unresolved. V was pared by 2 bases and J by 1 base, with 5 bases between. This CDR3 has 13 amino acids. Germline V gives CDR1 LGHDT, CDR2 YNNKEL (reference sequence).

The chain couples TRBV6-5 to TRBJ1-1; a weak D match, TRBD1 (6 bases). V was shortened by 7 bases and J by 1 base, with 10 bases between the two germline ends. The CDR3 loop spans 13 amino acids. Germline V gene lookup returns CDR1 MNHEY and CDR2 SVGAGI. DNA for the CDR3: TGTGCCAGCAAGAACAGGGAGAACACTGAAGCTTTCTTT. Protein product: CASKNRENTEAFF.

This chain joins TRBV9 and TRBJ2-6; TRBD2 aligns across 7 bases. The CDR3 totals 15 residues. With V trimmed by 5 bases and J by 2 bases, 4 bases remained unmatched. Germline V gene lookup returns CDR1 SGDLS and CDR2 YYNGEE. The CDR3 DNA reads as TGTGCCAGCAGTTCGGGGGGAGCTGGGGCCAACGTCCTGACTTTC. Its protein product is CASSSGGAGANVLTF.

This clone is a singleton in its sample. The chain recombines TRBV7-3 with TRBJ2-3; 9 bases fit TRBD2. The CDR3 is made up of 15 amino acids. Germline V gene sequence: CDR1 SGHTA, CDR2 FQGTGA. V lost 5 bases and J lost 6; bases outside the gene matches: 9. The CDR3 region is CASSRGGAEDDTQYF. DNA for the CDR3: TGTGCCAGCAGCCGCGGGGGGGCGGAAGACGATACGCAGTATTTT.

The chain joins TRBV28 to TRBJ2-3; D might be TRBD2 (7 bases). Germline V gene sequence: CDR1 MDHEN, CDR2 SYDVKM. This CDR3 is built from 14 residues. V lost 6 bases and J lost 7, with 17 bases in between. The CDR3 coding sequence is TGTGCCAGCAGGAAAGGGGGGGGCCTGAATACGCAGTATTTT. Protein product: CASRKGGGLNTQYF.

The gene calls are TRBV5-1 and TRBJ2-7; no definite D call. The CDR3 consists of 12 residues. Germline CDR1 reads SGHRS; CDR2 reads YFSETQ. V dropped 0 bases and J dropped 7 bases, with 8 bases sitting between them. Here the CDR3 DNA reads TGCGCCAGCAGCTTGGGTCCAACGGAGCAGTACTTC. Translation gives CASSLGPTEQYF.